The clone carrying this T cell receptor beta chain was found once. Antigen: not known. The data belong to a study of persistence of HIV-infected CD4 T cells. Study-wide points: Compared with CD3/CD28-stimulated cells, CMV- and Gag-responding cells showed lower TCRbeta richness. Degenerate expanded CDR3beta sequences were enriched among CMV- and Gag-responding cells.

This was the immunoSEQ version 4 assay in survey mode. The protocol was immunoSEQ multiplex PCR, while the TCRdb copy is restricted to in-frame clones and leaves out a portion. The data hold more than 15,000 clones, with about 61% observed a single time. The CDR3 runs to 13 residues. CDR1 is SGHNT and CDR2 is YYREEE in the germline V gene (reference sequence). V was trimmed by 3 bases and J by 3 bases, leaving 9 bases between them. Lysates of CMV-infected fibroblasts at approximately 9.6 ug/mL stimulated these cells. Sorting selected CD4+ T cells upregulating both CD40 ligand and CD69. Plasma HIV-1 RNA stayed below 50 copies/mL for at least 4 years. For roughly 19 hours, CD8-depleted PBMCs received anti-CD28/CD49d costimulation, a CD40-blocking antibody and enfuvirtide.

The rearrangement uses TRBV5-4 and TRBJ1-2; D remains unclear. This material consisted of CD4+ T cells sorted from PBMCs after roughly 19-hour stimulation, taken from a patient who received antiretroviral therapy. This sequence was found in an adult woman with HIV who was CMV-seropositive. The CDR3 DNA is TGTGCCAGCAGCTCTGGGGTGGACTATGGCTACACCTTC. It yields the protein CASSSGVDYGYTF.